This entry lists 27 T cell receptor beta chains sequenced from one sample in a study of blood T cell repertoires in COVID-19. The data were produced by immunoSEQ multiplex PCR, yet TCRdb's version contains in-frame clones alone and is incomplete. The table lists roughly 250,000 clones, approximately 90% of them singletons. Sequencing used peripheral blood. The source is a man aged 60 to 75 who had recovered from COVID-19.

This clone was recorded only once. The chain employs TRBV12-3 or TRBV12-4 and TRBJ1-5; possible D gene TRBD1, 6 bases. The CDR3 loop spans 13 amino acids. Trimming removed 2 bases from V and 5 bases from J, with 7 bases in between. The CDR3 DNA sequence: TGTGCCAGCAGTTTAAAGGGGGATCAGCCCCAGCATTTT. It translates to CASSLKGDQPQHF.

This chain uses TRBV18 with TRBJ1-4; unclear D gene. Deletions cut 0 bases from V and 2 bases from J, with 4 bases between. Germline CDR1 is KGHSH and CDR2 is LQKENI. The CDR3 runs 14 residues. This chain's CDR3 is CASSPPGTNEKLFF. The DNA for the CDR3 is TGTGCCAGCTCACCACCCGGGACTAATGAAAAACTGTTTTTT. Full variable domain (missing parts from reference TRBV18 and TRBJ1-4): NAGVMQNPRHLVRRRGQEARLRCSPMKGHSHVYWYRQLPEEGLKFMVYLQKENIIDESGMPKERFSAEFPKEGPSILRIQQVVRGDSAAYFCASSPPGTNEKLFFGSGTQLSVL.

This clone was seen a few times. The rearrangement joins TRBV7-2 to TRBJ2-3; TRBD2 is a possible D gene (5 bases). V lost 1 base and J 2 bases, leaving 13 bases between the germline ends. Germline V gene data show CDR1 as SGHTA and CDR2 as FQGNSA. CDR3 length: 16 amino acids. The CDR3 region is CASSLEGPGNTDTQYF. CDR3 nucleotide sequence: TGTGCCAGCAGCTTAGAGGGCCCGGGGAACACAGATACGCAGTATTTT.

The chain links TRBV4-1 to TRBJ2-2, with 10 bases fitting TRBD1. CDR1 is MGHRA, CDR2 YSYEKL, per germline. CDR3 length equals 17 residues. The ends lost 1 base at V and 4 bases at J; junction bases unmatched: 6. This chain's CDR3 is CASSQGTGGLGTGELFF. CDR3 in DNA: TGCGCCAGCAGCCAAGGGACAGGGGGTCTTGGCACCGGGGAGCTGTTTTTT.

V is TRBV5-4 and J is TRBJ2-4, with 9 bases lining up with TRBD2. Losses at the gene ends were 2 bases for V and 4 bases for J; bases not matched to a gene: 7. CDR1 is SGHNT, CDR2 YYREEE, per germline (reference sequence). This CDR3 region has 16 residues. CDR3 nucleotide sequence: TGTGCCAGCAGCTTCAGCAGCGGGGGGATAAAAAACATTCAGTACTTC. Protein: CASSFSSGGIKNIQYF.

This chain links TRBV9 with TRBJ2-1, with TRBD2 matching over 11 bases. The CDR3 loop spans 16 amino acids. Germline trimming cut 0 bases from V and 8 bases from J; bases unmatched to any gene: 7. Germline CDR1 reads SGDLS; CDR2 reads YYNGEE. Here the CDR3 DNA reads TGTGCCAGCAGCGTAGATTTAGCGGGGGGGAGTGATGAGCAGTTCTTC. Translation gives CASSVDLAGGSDEQFF.

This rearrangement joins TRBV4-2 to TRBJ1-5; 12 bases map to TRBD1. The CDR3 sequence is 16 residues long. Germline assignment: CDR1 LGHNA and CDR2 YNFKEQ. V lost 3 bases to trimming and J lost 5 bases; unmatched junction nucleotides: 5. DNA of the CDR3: TGTGCCAGCAGCCAGACCGGGACAGGGGGCGATCAGCCCCAGCATTTT. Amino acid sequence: CASSQTGTGGDQPQHF.

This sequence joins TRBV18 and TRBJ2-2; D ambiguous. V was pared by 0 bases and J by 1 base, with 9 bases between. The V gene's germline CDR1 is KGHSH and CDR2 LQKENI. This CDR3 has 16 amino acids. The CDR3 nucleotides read TGTGCCAGCTCACCACCCTACAGCCAGAACACCGGGGAGCTGTTTTTT. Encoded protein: CASSPPYSQNTGELFF. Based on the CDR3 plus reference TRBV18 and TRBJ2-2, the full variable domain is NAGVMQNPRHLVRRRGQEARLRCSPMKGHSHVYWYRQLPEEGLKFMVYLQKENIIDESGMPKERFSAEFPKEGPSILRIQQVVRGDSAAYFCASSPPYSQNTGELFFGEGSRLTVL.

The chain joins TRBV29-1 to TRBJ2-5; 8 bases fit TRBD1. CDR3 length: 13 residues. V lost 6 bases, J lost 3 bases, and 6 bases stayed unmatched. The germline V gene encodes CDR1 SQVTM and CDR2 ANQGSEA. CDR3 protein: CSVLQGVKETQYF. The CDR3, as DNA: TGCAGCGTCTTACAGGGGGTGAAAGAGACCCAGTACTTC. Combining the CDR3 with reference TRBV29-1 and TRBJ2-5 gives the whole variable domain SAVISQKPSRDICQRGTSLTIQCQVDSQVTMMFWYRQQPGQSLTLIATANQGSEATYESGFVIDKFPISRPNLTFSTLTVSNMSPEDSSIYLCSVLQGVKETQYFGPGTRLLVL.

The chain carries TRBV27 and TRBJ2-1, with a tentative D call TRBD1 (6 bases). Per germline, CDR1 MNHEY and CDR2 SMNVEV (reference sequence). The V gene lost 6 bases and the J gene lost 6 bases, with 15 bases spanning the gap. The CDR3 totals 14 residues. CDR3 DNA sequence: TGTGCCAGCAGCGCCATAGGGGGAATCAATGAGCAGTTCTTC. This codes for CASSAIGGINEQFF.

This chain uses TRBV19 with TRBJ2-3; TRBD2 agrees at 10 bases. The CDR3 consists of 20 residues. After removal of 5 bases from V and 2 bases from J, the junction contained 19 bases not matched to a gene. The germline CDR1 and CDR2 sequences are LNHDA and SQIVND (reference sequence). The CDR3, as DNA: TGTGCCAGTAGTCCTAAACCCTGGACTAGCGGAGGGCCCACCACAGATACGCAGTATTTT. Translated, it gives CASSPKPWTSGGPTTDTQYF.

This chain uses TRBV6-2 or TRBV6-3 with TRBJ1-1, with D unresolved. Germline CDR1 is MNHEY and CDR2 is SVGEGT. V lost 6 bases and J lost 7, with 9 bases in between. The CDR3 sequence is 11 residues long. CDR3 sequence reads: CASSMGREAFF. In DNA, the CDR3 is TGTGCCAGCAGCATGGGCCGTGAAGCTTTCTTT.

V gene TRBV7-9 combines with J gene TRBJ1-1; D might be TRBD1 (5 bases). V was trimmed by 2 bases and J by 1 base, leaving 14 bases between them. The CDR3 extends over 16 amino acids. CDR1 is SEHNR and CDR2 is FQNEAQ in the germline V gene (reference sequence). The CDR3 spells CASSLTGGLPNTEAFF. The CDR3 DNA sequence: TGTGCCAGCAGCTTAACAGGCGGTCTGCCGAACACTGAAGCTTTCTTT.

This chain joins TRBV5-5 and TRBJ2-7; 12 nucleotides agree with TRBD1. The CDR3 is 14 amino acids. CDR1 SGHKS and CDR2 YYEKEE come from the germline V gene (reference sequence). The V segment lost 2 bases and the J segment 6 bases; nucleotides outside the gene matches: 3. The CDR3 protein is CASSFLGQGAEQYF. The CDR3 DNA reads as TGTGCCAGCAGCTTTCTGGGACAGGGGGCCGAGCAGTACTTC.

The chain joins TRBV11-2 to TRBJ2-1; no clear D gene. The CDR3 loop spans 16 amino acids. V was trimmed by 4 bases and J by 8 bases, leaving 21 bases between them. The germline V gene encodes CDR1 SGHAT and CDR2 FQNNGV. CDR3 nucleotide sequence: TGTGCCAGCAGCTCCTGGCATGGGCAACCCCCTGATGAGCAGTTCTTC. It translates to CASSSWHGQPPDEQFF.

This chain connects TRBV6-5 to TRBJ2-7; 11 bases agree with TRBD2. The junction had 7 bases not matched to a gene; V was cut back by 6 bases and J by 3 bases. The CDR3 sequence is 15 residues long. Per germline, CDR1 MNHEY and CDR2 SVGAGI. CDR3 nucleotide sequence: TGTGCCAGCAGCTCGGTAACTAGCGGGGGCTACGAGCAGTACTTC. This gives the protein CASSSVTSGGYEQYF.

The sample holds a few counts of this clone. As DNA, the CDR3 is TGTGCCAGCAGCTCCGGGACAGTCTCCTACGAGCAGTACTTC. Its translation: CASSSGTVSYEQYF. V gene TRBV7-9 combines with J gene TRBJ2-7, with 7 bases that match TRBD1. The CDR3 sequence is 14 residues long. V lost 4 bases and J lost 0; bases outside the gene matches: 3. CDR1 and CDR2 (germline): SEHNR, FQNEAQ (reference sequence).

CDR3: CASSKRLAGVSETQYF. The CDR3 region has the DNA TGTGCCAGCAGCAAAAGACTAGCGGGGGTGTCGGAGACCCAGTACTTC. V is TRBV11-2 and J is TRBJ2-5; TRBD2 matches at 12 bases. The junction had 9 bases not matched to a gene; V was cut back by 5 bases and J by 5 bases. The germline gives CDR1 SGHAT, CDR2 FQNNGV. The CDR3 loop spans 16 amino acids.

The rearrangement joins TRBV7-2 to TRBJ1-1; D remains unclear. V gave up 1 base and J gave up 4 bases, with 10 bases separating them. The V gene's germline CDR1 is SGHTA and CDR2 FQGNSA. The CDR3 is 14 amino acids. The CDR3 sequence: CASSLDAGGTEAFF. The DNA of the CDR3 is TGTGCCAGCAGCTTAGATGCGGGCGGCACTGAAGCTTTCTTT.

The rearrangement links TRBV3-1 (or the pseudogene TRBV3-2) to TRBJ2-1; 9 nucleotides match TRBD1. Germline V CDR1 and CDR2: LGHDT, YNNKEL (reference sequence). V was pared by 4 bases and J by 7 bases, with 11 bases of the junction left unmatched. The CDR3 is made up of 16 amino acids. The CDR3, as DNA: TGTGCCAGCAGCCGGGGTTGGGACAGGGATCGGAATGAGCAGTTCTTC. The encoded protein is CASSRGWDRDRNEQFF.

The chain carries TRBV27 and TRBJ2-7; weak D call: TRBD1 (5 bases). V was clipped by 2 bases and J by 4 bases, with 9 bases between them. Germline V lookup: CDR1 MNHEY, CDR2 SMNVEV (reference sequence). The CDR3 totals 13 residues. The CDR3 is CASSLQGWYEQYF. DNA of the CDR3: TGTGCCAGCAGTTTACAGGGTTGGTACGAGCAGTACTTC.

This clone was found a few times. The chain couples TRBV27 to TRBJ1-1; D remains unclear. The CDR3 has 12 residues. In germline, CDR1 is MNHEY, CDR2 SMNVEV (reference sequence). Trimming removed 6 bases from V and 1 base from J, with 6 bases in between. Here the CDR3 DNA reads TGTGCCAGCAGCAGGTGGAACACTGAAGCTTTCTTT. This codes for CASSRWNTEAFF.

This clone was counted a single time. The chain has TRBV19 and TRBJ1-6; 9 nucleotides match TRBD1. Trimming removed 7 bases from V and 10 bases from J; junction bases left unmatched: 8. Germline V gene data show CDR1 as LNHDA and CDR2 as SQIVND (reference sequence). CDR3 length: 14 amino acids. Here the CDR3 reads CASMMGTGMSPLHF. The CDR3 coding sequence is TGTGCCAGTATGATGGGGACAGGGATGTCACCCCTCCACTTT.

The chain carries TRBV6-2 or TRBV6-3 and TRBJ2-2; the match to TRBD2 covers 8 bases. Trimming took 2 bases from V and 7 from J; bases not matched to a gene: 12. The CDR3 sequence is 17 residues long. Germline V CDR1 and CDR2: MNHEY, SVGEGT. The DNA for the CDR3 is TGTGCCAGCAGTTACGCGGCAGCGGGGGTTTCACTCGGGGAGCTGTTTTTT. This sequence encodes CASSYAAAGVSLGELFF.

The CDR3 spells CASSKERGRQPQHF. CDR3 DNA sequence: TGTGCCAGCAGTAAGGAACGAGGGAGGCAGCCCCAGCATTTT. This chain uses TRBV6-5 with TRBJ1-5; no clear D. Germline V lookup: CDR1 MNHEY, CDR2 SVGAGI. This CDR3 region has 14 residues. The V gene lost 5 bases and the J gene lost 7 bases, with 15 bases spanning the gap.

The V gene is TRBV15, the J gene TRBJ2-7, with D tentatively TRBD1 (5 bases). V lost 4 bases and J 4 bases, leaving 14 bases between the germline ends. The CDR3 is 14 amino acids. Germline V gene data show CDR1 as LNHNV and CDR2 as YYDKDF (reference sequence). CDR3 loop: CATSTPGIWYEQYF. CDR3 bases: TGTGCCACCAGCACTCCAGGGATTTGGTACGAGCAGTACTTC. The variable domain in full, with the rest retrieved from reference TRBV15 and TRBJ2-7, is DAMVIQNPRYQVTQFGKPVTLSCSQTLNHNVMYWYQQKSSQAPKLLFHYYDKDFNNEADTPDNFQSRRPNTSFCFLDIRSPGLGDTAMYLCATSTPGIWYEQYFGPGTRLTVT.

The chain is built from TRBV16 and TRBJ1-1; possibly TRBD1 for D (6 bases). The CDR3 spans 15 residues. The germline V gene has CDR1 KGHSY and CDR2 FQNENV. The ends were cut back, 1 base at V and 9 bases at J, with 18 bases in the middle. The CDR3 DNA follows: TGTGCCAGCAGCCAATTCGGCGGACACAGGGACCAAGCTTTCTTT. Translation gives CASSQFGGHRDQAFF.